Listed here is a single T cell receptor beta chain. Antigen specificity is unknown. The V gene's germline CDR1 is SGHTA and CDR2 FQGNSA. This CDR3 has 14 residues. V was cut by 5 bases and J by 6 bases, with 14 bases left in between. The sample belongs to a study of OX40 agonist ivuxolimab in advanced cancers. The wider study: Dose-escalation patients were diagnosed with hepatocellular carcinoma, melanoma, renal cell cancer or head and neck cancer. Two cutaneous melanoma patients and one hepatocellular carcinoma patient, three in all, had partial responses.

The data were produced by immunoSEQ multiplex PCR, yet TCRdb's version contains in-frame clones alone and is incomplete. The sample lists tens of thousands of clones, roughly 80% occurring once. Notes on the study in general: In the 0.1 to 3.0 mg/kg range, CD4+ and CD8+ blood T cells had expanded clonally by week 6.

The source material was CD4+ or CD8+ T cells sorted from blood, sampled in a trial of the OX40 agonist ivuxolimab. The receptor was isolated from an adult with an advanced solid tumor such as melanoma, head and neck, liver or kidney cancer. The chain employs TRBV7-2 and TRBJ1-3; the D gene is possibly TRBD1 (6 bases). The CDR3 bases are TGTGCCAGCAGCCCCTCTGTGGGGGCAAACACCATATATTTT. It is translated as CASSPSVGANTIYF. Full variable domain (missing parts from reference TRBV7-2 and TRBJ1-3): GAGVSQSPSNKVTEKGKDVELRCDPISGHTALYWYRQSLGQGLEFLIYFQGNSAPDKSGLPSDRFSAERTGGSVSTLTIQRTQQEDSAVYLCASSPSVGANTIYFGEGSWLTVV.